The entry that follows covers one T cell receptor (beta chain) sequence. Researchers ran the PCR with 60 Vbeta and 13 Jbeta primers. Study processing details: Unique TCR beta chains totaled roughly 80 million in a later count, with approximately 11 million of them shared. The protocol was immunoSEQ multiplex PCR, while the TCRdb copy is restricted to in-frame clones and leaves out a portion. The V and J calls and clone size are taken from that table; D and trimming were inferred from the DNA. The sample shows some 90,000 clones, around 77% of them seen only once. The record originates from a study of cytomegalovirus exposure and HLA in healthy donors. CDR3 size: 13 residues. CDR1 and CDR2 from the germline V gene are MNHEY and SMNVEV (reference sequence). The junction had 7 bases not matched to a gene; V was cut back by 9 bases and J by 4 bases.

The receptor was derived from a boy younger than 18 in good health and CMV-seronegative. The chain uses TRBV27 and TRBJ2-3, with 7 bases fitting TRBD2. The sequenced sample was PBMCs. For the CDR3, the DNA is TGTGCCAGTCAGACTAGCTTGGCAGATACGCAGTATTTT. It encodes CASQTSLADTQYF.